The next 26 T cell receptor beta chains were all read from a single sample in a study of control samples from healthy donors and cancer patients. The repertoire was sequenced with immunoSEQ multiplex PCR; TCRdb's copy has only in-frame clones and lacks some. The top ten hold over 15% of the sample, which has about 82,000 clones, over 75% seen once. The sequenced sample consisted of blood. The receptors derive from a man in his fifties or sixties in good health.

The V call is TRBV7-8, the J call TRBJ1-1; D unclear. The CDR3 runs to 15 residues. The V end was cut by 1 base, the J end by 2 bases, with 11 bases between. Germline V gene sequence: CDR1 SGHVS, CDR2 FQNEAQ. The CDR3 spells CASSLGRPANTEAFF. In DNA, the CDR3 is TGTGCCAGCAGCTTAGGTAGGCCCGCAAACACTGAAGCTTTCTTT.

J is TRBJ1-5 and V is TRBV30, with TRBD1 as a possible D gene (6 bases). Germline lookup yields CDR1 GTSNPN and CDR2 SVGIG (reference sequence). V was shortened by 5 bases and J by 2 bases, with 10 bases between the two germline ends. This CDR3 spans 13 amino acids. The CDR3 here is CAWGRGGNQPQHF. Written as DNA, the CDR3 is TGTGCCTGGGGAAGGGGGGGCAATCAGCCCCAGCATTTT.

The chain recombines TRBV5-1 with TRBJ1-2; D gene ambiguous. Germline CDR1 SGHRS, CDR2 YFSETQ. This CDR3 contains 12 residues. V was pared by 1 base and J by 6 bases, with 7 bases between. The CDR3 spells CASSLTEDGYTF. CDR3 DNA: TGCGCCAGCAGCTTGACAGAGGATGGCTACACCTTC.

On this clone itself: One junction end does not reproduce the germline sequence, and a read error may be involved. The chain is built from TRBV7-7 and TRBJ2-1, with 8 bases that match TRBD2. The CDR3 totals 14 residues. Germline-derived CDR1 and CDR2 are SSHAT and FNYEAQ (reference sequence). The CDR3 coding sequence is TGTGCTAGCACAAGGCGGGGGGTACAGAATGAGCAGTTCTTC. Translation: CASTRRGVQNEQFF.

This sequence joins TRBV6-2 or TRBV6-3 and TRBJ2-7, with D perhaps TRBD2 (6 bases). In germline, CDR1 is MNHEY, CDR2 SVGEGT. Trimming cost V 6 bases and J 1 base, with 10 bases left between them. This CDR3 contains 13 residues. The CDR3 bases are TGTGCCAGCAGCTGGGAGGTTTCCTACGAGCAGTACGTC. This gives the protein CASSWEVSYEQYV.

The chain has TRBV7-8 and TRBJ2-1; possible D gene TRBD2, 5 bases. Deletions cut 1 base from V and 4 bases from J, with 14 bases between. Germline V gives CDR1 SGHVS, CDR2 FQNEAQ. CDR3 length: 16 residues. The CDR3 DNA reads TGTGCCAGCAGCTTAGTCCGAGCGGTAGGGTACAATGAGCAGTTCTTC. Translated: CASSLVRAVGYNEQFF. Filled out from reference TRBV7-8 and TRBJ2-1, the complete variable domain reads GAGVSQSPRYKVAKRGQDVALRCDPISGHVSLFWYQQALGQGPEFLTYFQNEAQLDKSGLPSDRFFAERPEGSVSTLKIQRTQQEDSAVYLCASSLVRAVGYNEQFFGPGTRLTVL.

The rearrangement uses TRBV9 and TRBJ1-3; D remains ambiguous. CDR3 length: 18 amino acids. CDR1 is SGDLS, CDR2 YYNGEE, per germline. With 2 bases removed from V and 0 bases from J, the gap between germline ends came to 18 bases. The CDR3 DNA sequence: TGTGCCAGCAGCGTGGGAATGACATCCTTCTACTCTGGAAACACCATATATTTT. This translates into CASSVGMTSFYSGNTIYF.

As DNA, the CDR3 is TGCGCCAGCAGCTCGACAAAAGGGGGCCTAGTGGGGACAGATACGCAGTATTTT. Residues: CASSSTKGGLVGTDTQYF. The rearrangement joins TRBV5-1 to TRBJ2-3, with 7 bases that match TRBD1. Germline CDR1 and CDR2: SGHRS and YFSETQ. CDR3 length: 18 residues. Trimming took 3 bases from V and 3 from J; bases not matched to a gene: 16. The full variable domain, completed using reference TRBV5-1 and TRBJ2-3, is KAGVTQTPRYLIKTRGQQVTLSCSPISGHRSVSWYQQTPGQGLQFLFEYFSETQRNKGNFPGRFSGRQFSNSRSEMNVSTLELGDSALYLCASSSTKGGLVGTDTQYFGPGTRLTVL.

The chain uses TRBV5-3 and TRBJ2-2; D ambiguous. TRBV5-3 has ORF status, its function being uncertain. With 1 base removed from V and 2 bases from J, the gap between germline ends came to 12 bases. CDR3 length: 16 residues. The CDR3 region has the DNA TGTGCCAGAAGCTTGAGGTTGGGGTTTAACACCGGGGAGCTGTTTTTT. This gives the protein CARSLRLGFNTGELFF.

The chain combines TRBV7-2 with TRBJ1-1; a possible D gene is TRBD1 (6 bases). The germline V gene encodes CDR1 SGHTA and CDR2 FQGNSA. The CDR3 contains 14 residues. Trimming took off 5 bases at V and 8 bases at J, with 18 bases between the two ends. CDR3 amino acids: CASSVLGQGSEAFF. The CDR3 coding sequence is TGTGCCAGCAGCGTACTCGGCCAGGGGTCCGAAGCTTTCTTT. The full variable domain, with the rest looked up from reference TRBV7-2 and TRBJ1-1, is GAGVSQSPSNKVTEKGKDVELRCDPISGHTALYWYRQSLGQGLEFLIYFQGNSAPDKSGLPSDRFSAERTGGSVSTLTIQRTQQEDSAVYLCASSVLGQGSEAFFGQGTRLTVV.

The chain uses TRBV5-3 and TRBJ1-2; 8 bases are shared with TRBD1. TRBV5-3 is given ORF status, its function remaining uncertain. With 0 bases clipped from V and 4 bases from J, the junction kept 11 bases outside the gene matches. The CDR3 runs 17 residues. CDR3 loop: CARSLGGTGELIYGYTF. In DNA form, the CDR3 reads TGTGCCAGAAGCTTGGGAGGGACAGGAGAATTAATCTATGGCTACACCTTC.

CDR3 loop: CASSGGGSGNTIYF. The CDR3 DNA is TGTGCCAGCAGCGGTGGTGGCTCTGGAAACACCATATATTTT. The V and J genes are TRBV9 and TRBJ1-3; D not certain. CDR3 size: 14 residues. V was trimmed by 3 bases and J by 0 bases, leaving 7 bases between them. The germline V gene has CDR1 SGDLS and CDR2 YYNGEE.

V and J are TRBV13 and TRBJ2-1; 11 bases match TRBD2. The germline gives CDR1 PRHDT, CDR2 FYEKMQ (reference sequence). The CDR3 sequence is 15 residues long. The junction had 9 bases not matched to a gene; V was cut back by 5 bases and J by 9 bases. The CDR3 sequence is CASSELAGAGVEQFF. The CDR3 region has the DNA TGTGCCAGCAGCGAACTAGCGGGAGCAGGTGTTGAGCAGTTCTTC.

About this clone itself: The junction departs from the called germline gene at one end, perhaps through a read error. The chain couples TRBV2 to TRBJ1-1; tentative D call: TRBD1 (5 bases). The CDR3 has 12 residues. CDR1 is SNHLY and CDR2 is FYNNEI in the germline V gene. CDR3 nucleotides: TGTGTCAGCAGGGTTTCCGGGGGTGAAGCTTTCTTT. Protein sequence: CVSRVSGGEAFF.

CDR3 in amino acids: CATFWTGLSPLHF. For the CDR3, the DNA is TGTGCCACCTTTTGGACAGGGTTGTCACCCCTCCACTTT. The gene calls are TRBV3-1 (or the pseudogene TRBV3-2) and TRBJ1-6, with 8 bases fitting TRBD1. CDR3 length equals 13 residues. The trim removed 10 bases at V and 10 bases at J, leaving 9 bases unmatched. Germline loops: CDR1 LGHDT, CDR2 YNNKEL (reference sequence).

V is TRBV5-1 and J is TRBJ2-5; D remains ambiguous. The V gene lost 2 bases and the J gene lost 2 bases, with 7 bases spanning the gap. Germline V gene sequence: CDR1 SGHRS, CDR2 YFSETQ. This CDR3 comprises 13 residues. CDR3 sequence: CASSFGQQETQYF. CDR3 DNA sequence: TGCGCCAGCAGCTTTGGTCAACAAGAGACCCAGTACTTC.

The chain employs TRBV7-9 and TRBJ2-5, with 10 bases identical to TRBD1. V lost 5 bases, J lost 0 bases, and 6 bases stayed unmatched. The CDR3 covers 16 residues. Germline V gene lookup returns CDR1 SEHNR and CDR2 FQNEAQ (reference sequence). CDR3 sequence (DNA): TGTGCCAGCAGCGCAAGACAGGGGGCCGACCAAGAGACCCAGTACTTC. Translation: CASSARQGADQETQYF.

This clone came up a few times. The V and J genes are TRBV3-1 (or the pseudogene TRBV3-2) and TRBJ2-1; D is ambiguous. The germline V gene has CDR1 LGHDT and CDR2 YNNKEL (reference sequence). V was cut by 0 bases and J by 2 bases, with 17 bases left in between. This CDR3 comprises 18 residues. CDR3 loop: CASSQDRNRHVPYNEQFF. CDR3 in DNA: TGTGCCAGCAGCCAAGATCGGAATCGGCACGTCCCCTACAATGAGCAGTTCTTC.

CDR3 in DNA: TGTGCCAGCAGCACCCCTAGCGGAGAGTACGAGCAGTACTTC. As protein: CASSTPSGEYEQYF. The chain couples TRBV7-8 to TRBJ2-7, with TRBD2 identical over 7 bases. Germline CDR1 and CDR2: SGHVS and FQNEAQ. V shed 5 bases, J shed 4 bases, and the junction held 8 bases outside the gene matches. The CDR3 runs 14 residues.

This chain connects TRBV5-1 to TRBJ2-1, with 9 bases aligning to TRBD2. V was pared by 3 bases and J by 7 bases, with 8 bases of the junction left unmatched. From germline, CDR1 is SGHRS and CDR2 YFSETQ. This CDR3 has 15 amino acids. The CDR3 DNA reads TGCGCCAGCAGCTATACTAGCGGGTTCTTGAATGAGCAGTTCTTC. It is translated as CASSYTSGFLNEQFF.

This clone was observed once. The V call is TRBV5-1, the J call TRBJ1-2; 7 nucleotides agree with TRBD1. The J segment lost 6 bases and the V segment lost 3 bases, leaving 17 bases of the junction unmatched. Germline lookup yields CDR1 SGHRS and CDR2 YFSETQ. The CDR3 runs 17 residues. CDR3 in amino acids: CASSSDREGRLGDGYTF. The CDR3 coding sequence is TGCGCCAGCAGCTCTGACAGGGAAGGGAGATTGGGTGATGGCTACACCTTC.

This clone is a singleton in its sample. CDR3 nucleotide sequence: TGTGCCAGCAGCCCAACTACACAAGAGACCCAGTACTTC. Residues: CASSPTTQETQYF. The V and J genes are TRBV6-6 and TRBJ2-5; no clear D. V dropped 6 bases and J dropped 2 bases, with 10 bases sitting between them. The germline V gene has CDR1 MNHNY and CDR2 SVGAGI (reference sequence). The CDR3 has 13 residues.

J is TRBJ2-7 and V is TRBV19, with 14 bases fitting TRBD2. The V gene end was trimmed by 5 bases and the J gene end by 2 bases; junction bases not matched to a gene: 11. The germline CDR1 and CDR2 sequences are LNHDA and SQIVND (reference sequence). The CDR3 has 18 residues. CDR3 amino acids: CASSLKGLAGVTTYEQYF. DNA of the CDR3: TGTGCCAGTAGTCTAAAGGGACTAGCGGGAGTAACGACCTACGAGCAGTACTTC.

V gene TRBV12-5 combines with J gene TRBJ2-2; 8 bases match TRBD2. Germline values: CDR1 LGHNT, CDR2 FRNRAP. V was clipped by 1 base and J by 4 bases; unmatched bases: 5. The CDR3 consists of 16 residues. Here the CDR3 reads CASGLALAGRTGELFF. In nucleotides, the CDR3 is TGTGCTAGTGGTTTGGCCCTAGCGGGTCGCACCGGGGAGCTGTTTTTT.

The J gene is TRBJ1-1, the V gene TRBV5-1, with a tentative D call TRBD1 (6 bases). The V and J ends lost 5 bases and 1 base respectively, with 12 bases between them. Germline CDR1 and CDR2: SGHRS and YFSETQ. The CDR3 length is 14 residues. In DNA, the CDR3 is TGCGCCAGCAGACAGGGAACAACGAACACTGAAGCTTTCTTT. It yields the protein CASRQGTTNTEAFF. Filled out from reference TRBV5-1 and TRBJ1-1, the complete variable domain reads KAGVTQTPRYLIKTRGQQVTLSCSPISGHRSVSWYQQTPGQGLQFLFEYFSETQRNKGNFPGRFSGRQFSNSRSEMNVSTLELGDSALYLCASRQGTTNTEAFFGQGTRLTVV.

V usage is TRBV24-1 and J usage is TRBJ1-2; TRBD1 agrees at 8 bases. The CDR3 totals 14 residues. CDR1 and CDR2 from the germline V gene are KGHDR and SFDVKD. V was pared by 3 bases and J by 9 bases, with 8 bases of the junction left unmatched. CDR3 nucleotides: TGTGCCACCAGTGATCTGGACAGGGCGGGTAGCTACACCTTC. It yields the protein CATSDLDRAGSYTF.